These T cell receptor beta chains were read from a single sample in a study of technical replicates of blood from a handful of donors. The table came from immunoSEQ multiplex PCR; TCRdb's copy has only in-frame clones and leaves some out. Of about 73,000 clones listed, around nine tenths were seen once; the top ten hold 4.7%. The sample comprised PBMCs. These receptors all come from a human donor in good health. Some clones in this sample may be carry-over from other donors' samples. Both conserved end residues are part of each CDR3. D genes are given only for firm matches. Where a row states a size, it is once, few, many or the class of an expanded clone; other rows omit it.

j_call clone_size v_call d_call cdr3_nt cdr3_aa
TRBJ2-1 . TRBV28 . TGTGCCAGCAGTTTAGACAGGAGCTCCTACAATGAGCAGTTCTTC CASSLDRSSYNEQFF
TRBJ2-1 . TRBV19 TRBD2 TGTGCCAGTAGCGGGGGGGTGCAGTTCTTC CASSGGVQFF
TRBJ1-5 . TRBV21-1 . TGTGCCAGCAGCAACCAAGACAGGCACAATCAGCCCCAGCATTTT CASSNQDRHNQPQHF
TRBJ2-7 . TRBV29-1 . TGCAGCGTCTCTCGCGAGGGGAGGGAGCAGTACTTC CSVSREGREQYF
TRBJ1-2 . TRBV5-4 TRBD1 TGTGCCAGCAGCCCGGGGACAGGGGTTTCGGTTAACTATGGCTACACCTTC CASSPGTGVSVNYGYTF
TRBJ2-1 . TRBV29-1 TRBD2 TGCAGCTATTTCGCTAGCGGCTACAATGAGCAGTTCTTC CSYFASGYNEQFF
TRBJ1-1 . TRBV2 . TGTGCCAGCAAAGCAGGGTGGGGTGAAGCTTTCTTT CASKAGWGEAFF
TRBJ2-2 . TRBV21-1 . TGTGCCAGCAGCACTGCCGGGGAGCTGTTTTTT CASSTAGELFF
TRBJ1-3 . TRBV6-5 . TGTGCCAGCAGTTACTCGGGCAGGTCCTCTGGAAACACCATATATTTT CASSYSGRSSGNTIYF
TRBJ1-1 once TRBV6-5 . TGTGCCAGCAGTCTAGAGCCACGGGTCACTGAAGCTTTCTTT CASSLEPRVTEAFF
TRBJ2-3 . TRBV5-1 . TGCGCCAGCAGCTTGTCTCGACTAGAGACGCAGTATTTT CASSLSRLETQYF
TRBJ2-7 . TRBV10-3 . TGTGCCATCAGTGGCCACCGGGCAGGGGAGATCGAGCAGTACTTC CAISGHRAGEIEQYF
TRBJ1-2 . TRBV19 . TGTGCCAGTAGTATCGGGAAAGGGAGAGACTATGGCTACACCTTC CASSIGKGRDYGYTF
TRBJ2-3 . TRBV5-1 TRBD2 TGCGCCAGCCAAGGGCTAGCGGGAGCTCCAGATACGCAGTATTTT CASQGLAGAPDTQYF
TRBJ2-3 . TRBV2 . TGTGCCAGCAGAGCTCTCCACACAGATACGCAGTATTTT CASRALHTDTQYF
TRBJ1-3 . TRBV30 TRBD1 TGTGCCTGGAGTGGAGAGGGGGCGCATACGGCTGGAAACACCATATATTTT CAWSGEGAHTAGNTIYF
TRBJ2-7 . TRBV7-9 TRBD1 TGTGCCAGCAGTCCAAATCAGGGGGAGAGTTCCGAGCAGTACTTC CASSPNQGESSEQYF
TRBJ2-1 . TRBV6-5 . TGTGCCAGCAGGGAGTCGCGCGATGAGCAGTTCTTC CASRESRDEQFF
TRBJ2-2 once TRBV29-1 TRBD1 TGCAGCACACAGGGGGAGAACACCGGGGAGCTGTTTTTT CSTQGENTGELFF
TRBJ2-2 once TRBV15 TRBD1 TGTGCCACCAGCGACCAGGACAGGGGTGACACCGGGGAGCTGTTTTTT CATSDQDRGDTGELFF
TRBJ2-7 once TRBV7-7 . TGTGCCAGCAGCTTGTCCCCTAGCTACGAGCAGTACTTC CASSLSPSYEQYF
TRBJ2-1 . TRBV18 . TGTGCCAGCTCACCAGGCGGGAAGGCTGGTGAGCAGTTCTTC CASSPGGKAGEQFF
TRBJ2-3 . TRBV7-2 . TGTGCCAGCAGCTTAGTACGCGGCGATACGCAGTATTTT CASSLVRGDTQYF
TRBJ2-7 once TRBV7-8 . TGTGCCAGCAGAAACAGGGCGGGTGAGCAGTACTTC CASRNRAGEQYF
TRBJ2-1 once TRBV7-8 TRBD2 TGTGCCAGCAGCTTAGGCGGGGGGGCCGGTGAGCAGTTCTTC CASSLGGGAGEQFF
TRBJ2-1 . TRBV27 . TGTGCCAGCAGCGTCTTTCTGTCCTACAATGAGCAGTTCTTC CASSVFLSYNEQFF
TRBJ2-3 . TRBV7-3 TRBD2 TGTGCCAGCAGCTGGGCGGATAAAGTACTAGCGGGAGTCCCAGATACGCAGTATTTT CASSWADKVLAGVPDTQYF
TRBJ1-2 . TRBV9 TRBD1 TGTGCCAGCAGCCCACAGGGGTGGAAAGCTAACTATGGCTACACCTTC CASSPQGWKANYGYTF